This T cell receptor (beta chain) was recovered during a study of blood T cell repertoires in COVID-19. Across under 25 US areas, participants ranged in age from about 18 to 89 years. The study assigned cohorts using participant-reported clinical history. Sequencing was performed with immunoSEQ multiplex PCR; in TCRdb, only in-frame clones are kept and a portion is missing. This sample has about 160,000 clones, with around 90% found just once. The CDR3 sequence is 12 residues long. V lost 3 bases and J lost 8, with 10 bases in between. Germline CDR1 and CDR2: DFQATT and SNEGSKA (reference sequence). Sample: PBMCs or T cells enriched from blood (not recorded which). The TCR was taken from a woman aged 40 to 50 who had been exposed to COVID-19. The chain combines TRBV20-1 with TRBJ1-4; TRBD1 is a possible D gene (5 bases). The CDR3 DNA sequence: TGCAGTGCTAGTGCAAGGACAGAAAAACTGTTTTTT. Its protein product is CSASARTEKLFF.